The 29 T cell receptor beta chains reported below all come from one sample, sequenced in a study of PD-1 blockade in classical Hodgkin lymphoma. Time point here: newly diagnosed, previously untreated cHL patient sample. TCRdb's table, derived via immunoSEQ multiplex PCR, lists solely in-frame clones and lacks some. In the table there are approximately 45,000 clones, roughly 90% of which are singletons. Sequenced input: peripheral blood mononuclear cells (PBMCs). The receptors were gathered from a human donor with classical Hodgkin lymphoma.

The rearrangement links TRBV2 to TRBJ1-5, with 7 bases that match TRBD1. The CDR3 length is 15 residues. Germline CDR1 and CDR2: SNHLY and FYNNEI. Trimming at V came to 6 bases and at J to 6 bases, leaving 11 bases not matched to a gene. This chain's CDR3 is CASRVDRAPIQPQHF. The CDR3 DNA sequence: TGTGCCAGCAGGGTTGACAGGGCACCCATTCAGCCCCAGCATTTT.

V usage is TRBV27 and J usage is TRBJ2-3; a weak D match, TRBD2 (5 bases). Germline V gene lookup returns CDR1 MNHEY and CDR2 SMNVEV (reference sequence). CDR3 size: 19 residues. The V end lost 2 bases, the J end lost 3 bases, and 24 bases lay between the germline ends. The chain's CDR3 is CASSLGFLGLAQGTDTQYF. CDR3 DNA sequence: TGTGCCAGCAGTTTAGGATTCCTTGGACTGGCTCAAGGGACAGATACGCAGTATTTT.

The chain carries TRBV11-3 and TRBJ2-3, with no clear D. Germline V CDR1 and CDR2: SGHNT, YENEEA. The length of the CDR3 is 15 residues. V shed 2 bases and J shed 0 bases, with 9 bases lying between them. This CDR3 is CASSLSLLSTDTQYF. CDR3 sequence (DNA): TGTGCCAGCAGCTTATCCTTACTCAGCACAGATACGCAGTATTTT.

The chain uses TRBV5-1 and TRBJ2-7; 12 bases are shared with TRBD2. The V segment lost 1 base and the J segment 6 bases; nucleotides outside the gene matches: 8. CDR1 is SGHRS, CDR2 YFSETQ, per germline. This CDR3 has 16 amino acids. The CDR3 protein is CASSLSQTSGSIEQYF. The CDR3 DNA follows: TGCGCCAGCAGCTTGTCCCAGACTAGCGGGAGTATCGAGCAGTACTTC.

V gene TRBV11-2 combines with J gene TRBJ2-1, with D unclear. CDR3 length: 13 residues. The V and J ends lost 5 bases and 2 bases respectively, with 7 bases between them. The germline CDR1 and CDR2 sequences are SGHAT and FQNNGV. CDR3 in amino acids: CASSRSPYNEQFF. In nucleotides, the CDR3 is TGTGCCAGCAGCCGCTCCCCCTACAATGAGCAGTTCTTC. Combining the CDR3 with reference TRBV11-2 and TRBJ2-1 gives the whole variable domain EAGVAQSPRYKIIEKRQSVAFWCNPISGHATLYWYQQILGQGPKLLIQFQNNGVVDDSQLPKDRFSAERLKGVDSTLKIQPAKLEDSAVYLCASSRSPYNEQFFGPGTRLTVL.

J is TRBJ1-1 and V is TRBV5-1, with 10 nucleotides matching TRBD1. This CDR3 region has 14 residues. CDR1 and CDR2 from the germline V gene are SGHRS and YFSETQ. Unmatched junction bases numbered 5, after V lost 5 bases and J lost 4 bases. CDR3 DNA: TGCGCCAGCAGGGGGACAGGGGAGAGCACTGAAGCTTTCTTT. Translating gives CASRGTGESTEAFF.

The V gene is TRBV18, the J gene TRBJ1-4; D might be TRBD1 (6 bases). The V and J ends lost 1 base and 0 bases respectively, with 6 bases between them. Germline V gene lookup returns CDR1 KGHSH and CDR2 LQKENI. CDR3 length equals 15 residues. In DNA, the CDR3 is TGTGCCAGCTCACCACAGGGGGCAACTAATGAAAAACTGTTTTTT. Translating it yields CASSPQGATNEKLFF.

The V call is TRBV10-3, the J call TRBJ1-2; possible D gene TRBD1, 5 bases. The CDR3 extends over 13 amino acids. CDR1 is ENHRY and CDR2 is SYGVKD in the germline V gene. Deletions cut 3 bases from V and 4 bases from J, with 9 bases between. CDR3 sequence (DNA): TGTGCCATCAGTGAAGCCAGGGTCTATGGCTACACCTTC. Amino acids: CAISEARVYGYTF.

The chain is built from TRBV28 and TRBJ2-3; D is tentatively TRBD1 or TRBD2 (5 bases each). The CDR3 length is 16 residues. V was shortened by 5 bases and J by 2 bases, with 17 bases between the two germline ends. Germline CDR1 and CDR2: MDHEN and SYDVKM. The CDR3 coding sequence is TGTGCCAGCAGTGTCCCCCGGGGACCGTCCACAGATACGCAGTATTTT. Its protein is CASSVPRGPSTDTQYF.

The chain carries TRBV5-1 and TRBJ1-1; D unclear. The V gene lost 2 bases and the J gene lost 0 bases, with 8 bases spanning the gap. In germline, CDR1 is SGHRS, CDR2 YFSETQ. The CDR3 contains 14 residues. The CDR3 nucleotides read TGCGCCAGCAGCTTTGAGGTTATGAACACTGAAGCTTTCTTT. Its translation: CASSFEVMNTEAFF.

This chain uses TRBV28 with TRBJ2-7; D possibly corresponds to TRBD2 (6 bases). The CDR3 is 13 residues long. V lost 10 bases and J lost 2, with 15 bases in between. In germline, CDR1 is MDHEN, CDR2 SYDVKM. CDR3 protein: CATKGGTTYEQYF. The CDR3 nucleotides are TGTGCCACCAAAGGCGGGACGACCTACGAGCAGTACTTC.

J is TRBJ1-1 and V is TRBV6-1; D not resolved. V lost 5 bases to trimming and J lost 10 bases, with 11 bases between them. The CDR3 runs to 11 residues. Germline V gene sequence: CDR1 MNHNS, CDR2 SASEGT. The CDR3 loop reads CASSYGSGAFF. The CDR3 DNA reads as TGTGCCAGCAGTTACGGGTCGGGAGCTTTCTTT.

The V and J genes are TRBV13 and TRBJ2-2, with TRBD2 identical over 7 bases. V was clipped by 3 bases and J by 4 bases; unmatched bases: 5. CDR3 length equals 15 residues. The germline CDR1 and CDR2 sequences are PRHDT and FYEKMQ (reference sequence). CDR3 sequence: CASSLGGRGTGELFF. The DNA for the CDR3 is TGTGCCAGCAGCTTGGGCGGGAGAGGCACCGGGGAGCTGTTTTTT.

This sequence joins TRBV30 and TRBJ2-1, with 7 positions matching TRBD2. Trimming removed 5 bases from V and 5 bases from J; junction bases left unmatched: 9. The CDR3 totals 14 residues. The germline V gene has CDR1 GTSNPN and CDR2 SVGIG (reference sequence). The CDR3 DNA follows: TGTGCCTGGGCCCCGATCAGCGGGAACAATGAGCAGTTCTTC. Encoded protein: CAWAPISGNNEQFF.

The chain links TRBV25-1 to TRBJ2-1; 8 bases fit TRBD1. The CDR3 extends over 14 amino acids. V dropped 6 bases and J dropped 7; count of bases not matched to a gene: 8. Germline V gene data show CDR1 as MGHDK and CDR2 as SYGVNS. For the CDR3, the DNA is TGTGCCAGCAGCCTACCAGGGGGCGGGAATGAGCAGTTCTTC. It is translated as CASSLPGGGNEQFF.

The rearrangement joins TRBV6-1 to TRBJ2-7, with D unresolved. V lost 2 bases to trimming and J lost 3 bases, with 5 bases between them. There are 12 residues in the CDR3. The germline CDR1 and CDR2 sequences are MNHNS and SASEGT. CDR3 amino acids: CASSEHYYEQYF. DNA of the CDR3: TGTGCCAGCAGTGAACATTACTACGAGCAGTACTTC.

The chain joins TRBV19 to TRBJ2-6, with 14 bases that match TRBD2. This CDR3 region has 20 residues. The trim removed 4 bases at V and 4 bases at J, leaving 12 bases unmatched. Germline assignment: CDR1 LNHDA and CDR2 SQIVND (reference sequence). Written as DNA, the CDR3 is TGTGCCAGTAGTAGAGGGGTCGGGACTAGCGGGAGAGGAGGGGCCAACGTCCTGACTTTC. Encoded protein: CASSRGVGTSGRGGANVLTF.

The CDR3 here is CASSLAGQGYEQFF. The CDR3 bases are TGCGCCAGCAGCTTGGCTGGACAGGGATATGAGCAGTTCTTC. This chain uses TRBV5-1 with TRBJ2-1, with TRBD1 matching 8 bases. With 0 bases clipped from V and 8 bases from J, the junction kept 4 bases outside the gene matches. The CDR3 spans 14 residues. The V gene's germline CDR1 is SGHRS and CDR2 YFSETQ.

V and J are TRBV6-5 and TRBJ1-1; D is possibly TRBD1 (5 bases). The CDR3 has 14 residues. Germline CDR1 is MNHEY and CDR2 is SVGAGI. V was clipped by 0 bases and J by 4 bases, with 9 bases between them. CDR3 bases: TGTGCCAGCAGTTACTCAAATGGGGGCACTGAAGCTTTCTTT. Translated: CASSYSNGGTEAFF.

The CDR3, as DNA: TGCGCCAGCAGCCAAGATCAACGTCCAGCGCCGACTAGCACAGATACGCAGTATTTT. Its translation is CASSQDQRPAPTSTDTQYF. The chain carries TRBV4-1 and TRBJ2-3, with D unclear. This CDR3 region has 19 residues. Trimming pared 0 bases from V and 0 bases from J, leaving 19 bases between. The V gene's germline CDR1 is MGHRA and CDR2 YSYEKL.

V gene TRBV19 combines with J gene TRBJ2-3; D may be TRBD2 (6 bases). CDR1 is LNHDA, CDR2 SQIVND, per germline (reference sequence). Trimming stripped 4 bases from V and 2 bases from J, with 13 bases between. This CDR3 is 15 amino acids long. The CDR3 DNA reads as TGTGCCAGTAGTAAGGAGGGCTATCCCACAGATACGCAGTATTTT. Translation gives CASSKEGYPTDTQYF.

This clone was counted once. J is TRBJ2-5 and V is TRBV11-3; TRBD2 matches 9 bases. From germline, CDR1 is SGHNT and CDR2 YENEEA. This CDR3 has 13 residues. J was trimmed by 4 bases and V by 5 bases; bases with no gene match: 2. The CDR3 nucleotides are TGTGCCAGCAGCCGCGGGGGGGGAGAGACCCAGTACTTC. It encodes CASSRGGGETQYF.

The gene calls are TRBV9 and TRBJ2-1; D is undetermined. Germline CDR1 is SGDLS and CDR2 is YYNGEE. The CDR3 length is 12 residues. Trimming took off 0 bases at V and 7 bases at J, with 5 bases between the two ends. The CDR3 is CASSVAANEQFF. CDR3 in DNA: TGTGCCAGCAGCGTAGCGGCTAATGAGCAGTTCTTC. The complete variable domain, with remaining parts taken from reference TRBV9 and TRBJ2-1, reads DSGVTQTPKHLITATGQRVTLRCSPRSGDLSVYWYQQSLDQGLQFLIQYYNGEERAKGNILERFSAQQFPDLHSELNLSSLELGDSALYFCASSVAANEQFFGPGTRLTVL.

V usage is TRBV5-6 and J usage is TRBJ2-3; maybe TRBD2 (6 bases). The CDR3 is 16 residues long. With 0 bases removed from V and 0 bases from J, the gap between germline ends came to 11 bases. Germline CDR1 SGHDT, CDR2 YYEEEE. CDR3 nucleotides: TGTGCCAGCAGCTTGGATTCGGGGGTTAGCACAGATACGCAGTATTTT. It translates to CASSLDSGVSTDTQYF.

The CDR3 reads CSVEGYKSYNEQFF. DNA for the CDR3: TGCAGCGTTGAGGGCTACAAGTCCTACAATGAGCAGTTCTTC. The genes are TRBV29-1 and TRBJ2-1; D gene ambiguous. This CDR3 region has 14 residues. The germline CDR1 and CDR2 sequences are SQVTM and ANQGSEA. V was trimmed by 3 bases and J by 1 base, leaving 10 bases between them.

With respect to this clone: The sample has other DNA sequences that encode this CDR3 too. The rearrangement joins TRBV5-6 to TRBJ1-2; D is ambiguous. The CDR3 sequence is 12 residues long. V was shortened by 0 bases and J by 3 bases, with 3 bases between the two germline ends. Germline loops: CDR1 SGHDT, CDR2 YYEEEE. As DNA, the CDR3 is TGTGCCAGCAGCTTGGCGGACTATGGCTACACCTTC. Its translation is CASSLADYGYTF.

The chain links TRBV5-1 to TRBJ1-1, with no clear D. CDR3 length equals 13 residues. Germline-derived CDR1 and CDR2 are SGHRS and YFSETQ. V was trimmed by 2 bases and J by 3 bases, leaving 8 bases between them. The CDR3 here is CASSLREDTEAFF. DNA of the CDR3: TGCGCCAGCAGCTTACGGGAAGACACTGAAGCTTTCTTT.

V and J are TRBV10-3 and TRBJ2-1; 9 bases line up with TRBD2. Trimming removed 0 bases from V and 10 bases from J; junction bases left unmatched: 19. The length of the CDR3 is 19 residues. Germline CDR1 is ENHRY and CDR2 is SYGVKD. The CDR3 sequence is CAISESDGREGRITVEQFF. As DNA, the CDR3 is TGTGCCATCAGTGAGTCGGATGGGCGGGAGGGCCGGATCACGGTCGAGCAGTTCTTC.

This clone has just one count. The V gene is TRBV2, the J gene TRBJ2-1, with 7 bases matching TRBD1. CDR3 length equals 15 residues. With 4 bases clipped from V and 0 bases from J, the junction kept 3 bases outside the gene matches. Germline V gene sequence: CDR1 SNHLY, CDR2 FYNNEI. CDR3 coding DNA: TGTGCCAGCAGTGCTGCAGGGGGCTCCTACAATGAGCAGTTCTTC. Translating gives CASSAAGGSYNEQFF. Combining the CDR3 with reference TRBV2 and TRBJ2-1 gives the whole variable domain EPEVTQTPSHQVTQMGQEVILRCVPISNHLYFYWYRQILGQKVEFLVSFYNNEISEKSEIFDDQFSVERPDGSNFTLKIRSTKLEDSAMYFCASSAAGGSYNEQFFGPGTRLTVL.